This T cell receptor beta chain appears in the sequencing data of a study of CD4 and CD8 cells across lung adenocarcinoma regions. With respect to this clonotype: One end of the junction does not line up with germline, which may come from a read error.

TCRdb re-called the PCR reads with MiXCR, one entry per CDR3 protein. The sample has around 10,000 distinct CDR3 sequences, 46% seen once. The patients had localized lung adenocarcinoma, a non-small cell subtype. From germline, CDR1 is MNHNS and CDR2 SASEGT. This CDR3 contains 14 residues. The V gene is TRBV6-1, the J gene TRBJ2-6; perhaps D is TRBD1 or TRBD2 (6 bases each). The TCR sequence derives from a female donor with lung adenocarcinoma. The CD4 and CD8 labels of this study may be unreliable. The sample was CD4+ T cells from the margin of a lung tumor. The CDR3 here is CARGPSSGAKVLTF. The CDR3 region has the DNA TGTGCCCGCGGTCCGAGCTCGGGGGCCAAGGTCCTGACTTTC.